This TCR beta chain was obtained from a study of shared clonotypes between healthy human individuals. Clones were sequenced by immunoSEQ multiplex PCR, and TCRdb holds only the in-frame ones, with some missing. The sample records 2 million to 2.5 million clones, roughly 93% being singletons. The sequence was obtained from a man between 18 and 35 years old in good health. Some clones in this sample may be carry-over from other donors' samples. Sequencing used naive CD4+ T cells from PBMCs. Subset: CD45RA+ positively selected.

CDR3 coding DNA: TGTGCCAGTAGTATACAGCCAACCTCTTATGGCTACACCTTC. Translation: CASSIQPTSYGYTF. The chain has TRBV19 and TRBJ1-2; D is undetermined. Germline lookup yields CDR1 LNHDA and CDR2 SQIVND (reference sequence). The CDR3 spans 14 residues. V dropped 2 bases and J dropped 5 bases, with 12 bases sitting between them.